Below are 30 T cell receptor beta chains sequenced from a single sample in a study of T cells after posttransplantation cyclophosphamide. Some clones are missing from TCRdb's copy, which holds only in-frame ones; the method was immunoSEQ multiplex PCR. The sample consists of 20,000 to 25,000 clones, 80% to 90% of them appearing once. Treatment was busulfan-fludarabine conditioning, a marrow graft, and cyclophosphamide on days +3 and +4. The material sequenced was PBMCs, taken after allogeneic stem cell transplant with posttransplant cyclophosphamide. The receptors originated from a female patient aged 30 to 40 who received an allogeneic stem cell transplant from an unrelated donor, was CMV-positive, and had no GVHD. Part of the T cells may come from the graft donor.

This clone was counted a few times. The chain links TRBV7-2 to TRBJ1-4; 8 bases match TRBD1. This CDR3 contains 14 residues. Losses at the gene ends were 3 bases for V and 3 bases for J; bases not matched to a gene: 0. Germline CDR1 SGHTA, CDR2 FQGNSA. Here the CDR3 reads CASSLDRANEKLFF. As DNA, the CDR3 is TGTGCCAGCAGCTTGGACAGGGCTAATGAAAAACTGTTTTTT.

The rearrangement links TRBV7-9 to TRBJ2-5; a possible D gene is TRBD1 (5 bases). This CDR3 contains 12 residues. Germline V gene sequence: CDR1 SEHNR, CDR2 FQNEAQ (reference sequence). V was cut by 4 bases and J by 4 bases, with 7 bases left in between. The CDR3 DNA reads TGTGCCAGCAGCTACCAGGGAGAGACCCAGTACTTC. It specifies CASSYQGETQYF.

This rearrangement joins TRBV4-2 to TRBJ2-1; TRBD2 matches at 8 bases. V lost 1 base to trimming and J lost 8 bases; unmatched junction nucleotides: 7. Per the germline V gene, CDR1 is LGHNA and CDR2 is YNFKEQ. The CDR3 has 15 amino acids. The CDR3 region is CASSQARTSPHEQFF. The CDR3 DNA sequence: TGTGCCAGCAGCCAAGCCCGGACTAGCCCTCATGAGCAGTTCTTC.

The sample holds a few counts of this clone. V is TRBV18 and J is TRBJ1-4; maybe TRBD1 (5 bases). This CDR3 has 15 residues. Germline lookup yields CDR1 KGHSH and CDR2 LQKENI. Trimming left V 6 bases short and J 0 bases short, with 11 bases between. The CDR3 region has the DNA TGTGCCAGCTCCCCGACCAGGGCAACTAATGAAAAACTGTTTTTT. Its translation: CASSPTRATNEKLFF.

This chain uses TRBV30 with TRBJ2-3; possibly TRBD2 for D (5 bases). Germline V gives CDR1 GTSNPN, CDR2 SVGIG (reference sequence). The CDR3 consists of 15 residues. V lost 4 bases and J lost 8, with 22 bases in between. The CDR3 DNA sequence: TGTGCCTGGACCCATCGGGAATCAAGGCCCGGTACGCAGTATTTT. Translating it yields CAWTHRESRPGTQYF.

This sequence joins TRBV4-3 and TRBJ2-1; a weak D match, TRBD2 (5 bases). The CDR3 has 14 amino acids. Germline loops: CDR1 LGHNA, CDR2 YSLEER. V was shortened by 1 base and J by 4 bases, with 8 bases between the two germline ends. The DNA for the CDR3 is TGCGCCAGCAGCCAAGTTTGGGAGTACAATGAGCAGTTCTTC. It codes for CASSQVWEYNEQFF.

This chain uses TRBV4-1 with TRBJ1-5, with TRBD1 as a possible D gene (6 bases). Germline assignment: CDR1 MGHRA and CDR2 YSYEKL. The V end lost 3 bases, the J end lost 0 bases, and 9 bases lay between the germline ends. This CDR3 is 15 amino acids long. DNA for the CDR3: TGCGCCAGCAGCCATAGGACAGTTAGCAATCAGCCCCAGCATTTT. Translating gives CASSHRTVSNQPQHF.

This clone was counted only a few times. The genes are TRBV6-5 and TRBJ1-1; 10 bases match TRBD1. The germline CDR1 and CDR2 sequences are MNHEY and SVGAGI. This CDR3 has 15 amino acids. V gave up 5 bases and J gave up 4 bases; unmatched junction bases: 7. CDR3 sequence (DNA): TGTGCCAGCAGTAACAGAGGGACAGGGGCCACTGAAGCTTTCTTT. This codes for CASSNRGTGATEAFF.

In this sample, this clone turned up once. The CDR3 sequence is CASSENPNTGELFF. CDR3 nucleotide sequence: TGTGCCAGCAGCGAGAACCCGAACACCGGGGAGCTGTTTTTT. The chain carries TRBV6-5 and TRBJ2-2; no clear D. The CDR3 spans 14 residues. The ends were cut back, 6 bases at V and 0 bases at J, with 8 bases in the middle. Germline V gene sequence: CDR1 MNHEY, CDR2 SVGAGI.

The chain links TRBV6-5 to TRBJ1-1, with D perhaps TRBD1 (6 bases). V gave up 6 bases and J gave up 1 base, with 15 bases separating them. CDR3 length: 15 residues. Germline values: CDR1 MNHEY, CDR2 SVGAGI. CDR3 loop: CASRFQGIKNTEAFF. DNA of the CDR3: TGTGCCAGCAGATTCCAGGGGATTAAGAACACTGAAGCTTTCTTT.

This rearrangement joins TRBV28 to TRBJ2-7; 11 bases match TRBD2. V gave up 5 bases and J gave up 1 base; unmatched junction bases: 4. CDR3 size: 15 residues. Germline V gives CDR1 MDHEN, CDR2 SYDVKM. CDR3 nucleotide sequence: TGTGCCAGCAGTGGGACTAGCGGAGCGTCCTACGAGCAGTACTTC. Protein: CASSGTSGASYEQYF. The whole variable domain, filled in from reference TRBV28 and TRBJ2-7, reads DVKVTQSSRYLVKRTGEKVFLECVQDMDHENMFWYRQDPGLGLRLIYFSYDVKMKEKGDIPEGYSVSREKKERFSLILESASTNQTSMYLCASSGTSGASYEQYFGPGTRLTVT.

The rearrangement uses TRBV6-1 and TRBJ1-6; 7 bases are shared with TRBD1. Trimming took 4 bases from V and 10 from J; bases not matched to a gene: 10. Germline CDR1 and CDR2: MNHNS and SASEGT. The CDR3 spans 15 residues. The CDR3 spells CASSVQGQARSPLHF. The CDR3 region has the DNA TGTGCCAGCAGTGTACAAGGACAGGCGCGGTCACCCCTCCACTTT.

The J gene is TRBJ2-7, the V gene TRBV10-3, with 8 bases lining up with TRBD1. The CDR3 loop spans 15 amino acids. CDR1 and CDR2 (germline): ENHRY, SYGVKD. The trim removed 0 bases at V and 5 bases at J, leaving 6 bases unmatched. CDR3 in DNA: TGTGCCATCAGTGAGTCCGGGACAGGTTCGGACGAGCAGTACTTC. It codes for CAISESGTGSDEQYF.

CDR3 residues: CASLGQGANSPLHF. The CDR3 region has the DNA TGTGCCAGCCTAGGACAGGGGGCCAATTCACCCCTCCACTTT. This chain joins TRBV6-5 and TRBJ1-6, with TRBD1 matching 11 bases. Trimming took 8 bases from V and 7 from J; bases not matched to a gene: 4. Germline lookup yields CDR1 MNHEY and CDR2 SVGAGI. CDR3 length: 14 amino acids.

V usage is TRBV9 and J usage is TRBJ2-2, with 8 nucleotides matching TRBD1. This CDR3 comprises 16 residues. Germline CDR1 is SGDLS and CDR2 is YYNGEE. With V trimmed by 0 bases and J by 7 bases, 8 bases remained unmatched. The CDR3 region is CASSVGGQGAVGELFF. In DNA form, the CDR3 reads TGTGCCAGCAGCGTAGGAGGGCAGGGGGCAGTCGGGGAGCTGTTTTTT.

The chain combines TRBV6-1 with TRBJ2-3, with 10 bases matching TRBD1. Germline V gene sequence: CDR1 MNHNS, CDR2 SASEGT. Trimming at V came to 10 bases and at J to 0 bases, leaving 7 bases not matched to a gene. The CDR3 is made up of 15 amino acids. CDR3 in amino acids: CAIATGGLSTDTQYF. Here the CDR3 DNA reads TGTGCCATCGCGACAGGGGGCCTTAGCACAGATACGCAGTATTTT.

The V call is TRBV18, the J call TRBJ2-7; D unresolved. From germline, CDR1 is KGHSH and CDR2 LQKENI. This CDR3 spans 15 amino acids. Between the trimmed V and J ends, which lost 3 bases and 0 bases, there was a span of 12 bases. CDR3 sequence (DNA): TGTGCCAGCTCACCCATCGGTGGTTCCTCCTACGAGCAGTACTTC. Protein product: CASSPIGGSSYEQYF.

This clone was counted a single time. This CDR3 reads CARSLEQGAIGELFF. The CDR3 coding sequence is TGTGCCAGAAGCTTGGAGCAGGGGGCGATCGGGGAGCTGTTTTTT. The chain links TRBV5-3 to TRBJ2-2; 8 bases fit TRBD1. TRBV5-3 is an open reading frame, and its role is uncertain. The CDR3 runs to 15 residues. J lost 7 bases, V lost 0 bases, and 5 bases had no gene match.

The chain carries TRBV28 and TRBJ2-5; 8 nucleotides line up with TRBD2. The ends lost 2 bases at V and 5 bases at J; junction bases unmatched: 10. The length of the CDR3 is 16 residues. Germline CDR1 reads MDHEN; CDR2 reads SYDVKM. The CDR3 region has the DNA TGTGCCAGCAGTTTAGGGCGGGGGGCGCTTCAGGAGACCCAGTACTTC. It yields the protein CASSLGRGALQETQYF.

This chain joins TRBV6-6 and TRBJ1-1; D gene uncertain. CDR3 length equals 14 residues. Germline V gives CDR1 MNHNY, CDR2 SVGAGI (reference sequence). Trimming took off 2 bases at V and 2 bases at J, with 9 bases between the two ends. CDR3 sequence reads: CASSYGAGNTEAFF. As DNA, the CDR3 is TGTGCCAGCAGTTACGGTGCGGGAAACACTGAAGCTTTCTTT.

V is TRBV28 and J is TRBJ2-1; 11 bases are shared with TRBD2. CDR3 size: 15 residues. The germline V gene has CDR1 MDHEN and CDR2 SYDVKM. J was trimmed by 6 bases and V by 3 bases; bases with no gene match: 4. The CDR3: CASSLISGGGNEQFF. As DNA, the CDR3 is TGTGCCAGCAGTTTGATTAGCGGGGGGGGCAATGAGCAGTTCTTC.

CDR3 nucleotides: TGTGCCAGCACTGAGGGGGTTGGCGGACTTTACAATGAGCAGTTCTTC. This translates into CASTEGVGGLYNEQFF. V gene TRBV7-9 combines with J gene TRBJ2-1; D may be TRBD1 (6 bases). With 7 bases removed from V and 4 bases from J, the gap between germline ends came to 20 bases. CDR1 and CDR2 from the germline V gene are SEHNR and FQNEAQ (reference sequence). This CDR3 is built from 16 residues.

Concerning this clone itself: A junction end diverges from the germline sequence, so it may reflect a read error. Within the sample, other DNA sequences also encode this same CDR3. The CDR3 DNA is TGCGCCAGCAGCCAAGGGCGGGGGTCAACCGGATGGAAGCCCCAACATTTT. Translating gives CASSQGRGSTGWKPQHF. This sequence joins TRBV4-1 and TRBJ1-5, with D possibly being TRBD1 (5 bases). Germline V gives CDR1 MGHRA, CDR2 YSYEKL. The CDR3 length is 17 residues.

The chain employs TRBV6-5 and TRBJ2-2, with D possibly matching TRBD1 (6 bases). This CDR3 is 15 amino acids long. CDR1 is MNHEY, CDR2 SVGAGI, per germline. Trimming left V 2 bases short and J 6 bases short, with 13 bases between. DNA of the CDR3: TGTGCCAGCAGTTACAGGACAGTCGGTCCCGGGGAGCTGTTTTTT. This translates into CASSYRTVGPGELFF.

The chain joins TRBV10-2 to TRBJ1-1; 8 nucleotides match TRBD1. Germline CDR1 and CDR2: WSHSY and SAAADI. V lost 0 bases to trimming and J lost 1 base; unmatched junction nucleotides: 4. The CDR3 sequence is 16 residues long. The CDR3 DNA sequence: TGCGCCAGCAGTGAGTCCCCCGGGACAGGGAACACTGAAGCTTTCTTT. It translates to CASSESPGTGNTEAFF.

The chain links TRBV7-9 to TRBJ2-5; possibly TRBD1 for D (6 bases). The J call may be faulty, since TRBJ2-7 better matches the DNA end. The CDR3 loop spans 13 amino acids. From germline, CDR1 is SEHNR and CDR2 FQNEAQ (reference sequence). Written as DNA, the CDR3 is TGTGCCAGCAGGGGACAAGGGGACTACGAGCAGTACTTC. Protein product: CASRGQGDYEQYF.

The chain couples TRBV28 to TRBJ2-5, with D unclear. CDR1 and CDR2 from the germline V gene are MDHEN and SYDVKM. The ends were cut back, 2 bases at V and 1 base at J, with 5 bases in the middle. The length of the CDR3 is 13 residues. The CDR3 DNA reads TGTGCCAGCAGTTTACCCCTCCAAGAGACCCAGTACTTC. Its translation is CASSLPLQETQYF.

CDR3 nucleotide sequence: TGTGCCTGGAGCGGAGCCCCGGGTTACTACGAGCAGTACTTC. It translates to CAWSGAPGYYEQYF. V gene TRBV30 combines with J gene TRBJ2-7; D unclear. The V and J ends lost 3 bases and 3 bases respectively, with 15 bases between them. The CDR3 length is 14 residues. Germline CDR1 is GTSNPN and CDR2 is SVGIG (reference sequence).

This CDR3 is CASSRDRDGEQFF. CDR3 nucleotide sequence: TGTGCCAGTAGTCGGGACAGGGATGGTGAGCAGTTCTTC. The chain couples TRBV19 to TRBJ2-1; the match to TRBD1 covers 9 bases. CDR1 is LNHDA, CDR2 SQIVND, per germline (reference sequence). V trimming: 5 bases; J trimming: 9 bases; junction bases outside the gene matches: 5. This CDR3 is built from 13 residues.

The V and J genes are TRBV5-1 and TRBJ1-4; D may be TRBD1 (6 bases). The CDR3 loop spans 13 amino acids. In germline, CDR1 is SGHRS, CDR2 YFSETQ. Deletions cut 8 bases from V and 4 bases from J, with 12 bases between. CDR3 sequence reads: CASSGQSNEKLFF. CDR3 DNA sequence: TGCGCCAGTAGCGGACAGAGTAATGAAAAACTGTTTTTT. The full variable domain, completed using reference TRBV5-1 and TRBJ1-4, is KAGVTQTPRYLIKTRGQQVTLSCSPISGHRSVSWYQQTPGQGLQFLFEYFSETQRNKGNFPGRFSGRQFSNSRSEMNVSTLELGDSALYLCASSGQSNEKLFFGSGTQLSVL.